One and the same sample provided the 26 T cell receptor beta chains below, sequenced in a study of T cells in Graves' hyperthyroidism and ophthalmopathy. From RNA transcripts, TCR beta CDR3 regions were amplified. The HTBI primer set drove a first-round RT-PCR of the TCR CDR3. MiXCR, applied by TCRdb to the multiplex PCR reads, yields one record per CDR3 protein. The repertoire has under 300,000 distinct CDR3 sequences, about 14% of them found once; the top ten carry roughly 8%. Sequencing was done on a sample of blood. These TCRs come from a woman aged 25-40 years with Graves' hyperthyroidism that later progressed to Graves' ophthalmopathy.

This clonotype was detected many times. The chain employs TRBV28 and TRBJ1-3; 7 bases fit TRBD1. With 1 base clipped from V and 3 bases from J, the junction kept 9 bases outside the gene matches. This CDR3 contains 17 residues. Germline V gives CDR1 MDHEN, CDR2 SYDVKM. CDR3 bases: TGTGCCAGCAGTTTATCCTACAGGGGAACGGGTGGAAACACCATATATTTT. Encoded protein: CASSLSYRGTGGNTIYF.

The count of this clonotype is one. V usage is TRBV28 and J usage is TRBJ2-7; the match to TRBD2 covers 10 bases. CDR1 and CDR2 from the germline V gene are MDHEN and SYDVKM. V shed 4 bases and J 2 bases; nucleotides not matched to a gene: 17. This CDR3 is built from 19 residues. The CDR3 region is CASSSLFDRSGRGTYEQYF. CDR3 DNA sequence: TGTGCCAGCAGTTCATTATTTGACAGAAGCGGGAGGGGCACCTACGAGCAGTACTTC.

This clonotype has a count of ten or more. This sequence joins TRBV6-2 or TRBV6-3 and TRBJ2-7, with 9 positions matching TRBD1. The CDR3 extends over 15 amino acids. Germline-derived CDR1 and CDR2 are MNHEY and SVGEGT. Trimming at V came to 6 bases and at J to 5 bases, leaving 11 bases not matched to a gene. CDR3 DNA: TGTGCCAGCAGCCTAGATGGGGACAGGGTCAACGAGCAGTACTTC. Translating it yields CASSLDGDRVNEQYF.

The rearrangement uses TRBV7-8 and TRBJ1-1; D remains ambiguous. CDR1 SGHVS and CDR2 FQNEAQ come from the germline V gene. There are 11 residues in the CDR3. V was clipped by 3 bases and J by 6 bases, with 5 bases between them. CDR3 sequence: CASSFPPEAFF. The CDR3 DNA reads as TGTGCCAGCAGCTTCCCTCCTGAAGCTTTCTTT. Full variable domain (remainder filled in from reference TRBV7-8 and TRBJ1-1): GAGVSQSPRYKVAKRGQDVALRCDPISGHVSLFWYQQALGQGPEFLTYFQNEAQLDKSGLPSDRFFAERPEGSVSTLKIQRTQQEDSAVYLCASSFPPEAFFGQGTRLTVV.

There are many counts of this clonotype. The chain couples TRBV27 to TRBJ1-6, with D hard to call. V lost 6 bases, J lost 0 bases, and 9 bases lay in between. This CDR3 region has 15 residues. CDR1 and CDR2 from the germline V gene are MNHEY and SMNVEV (reference sequence). The CDR3 spells CASRDSSSYNSPLHF. The CDR3 DNA reads as TGTGCCAGCAGGGACTCGAGCTCCTATAATTCACCCCTCCACTTT.

This clonotype was picked up a small number of times. The chain recombines TRBV6-1 with TRBJ2-1; D not certain. Germline loops: CDR1 MNHNS, CDR2 SASEGT. The CDR3 runs 13 residues. The V end was cut by 6 bases, the J end by 9 bases, with 15 bases between. The CDR3 DNA sequence: TGTGCCAGCAGCAAGTCCCAAATAGGTGAGCAGTTCTTC. This codes for CASSKSQIGEQFF.

This clonotype was detected ten times or more. The chain recombines TRBV28 with TRBJ2-7, with a possible D match to TRBD1 (5 bases). The CDR3 is made up of 12 amino acids. Germline lookup yields CDR1 MDHEN and CDR2 SYDVKM. V was shortened by 10 bases and J by 3 bases, with 13 bases between the two germline ends. The CDR3 here is CATLDTDYEQYF. CDR3 nucleotides: TGTGCCACCCTGGACACAGACTACGAGCAGTACTTC.

Ten or more counts support this clonotype. This rearrangement joins TRBV7-2 to TRBJ1-5, with D maybe TRBD1 (5 bases). Germline loops: CDR1 SGHTA, CDR2 FQGNSA. Trimming took off 5 bases at V and 1 base at J, with 12 bases between the two ends. This CDR3 spans 15 amino acids. The CDR3 spells CASSPQGMSNQPQHF. DNA of the CDR3: TGTGCCAGCAGCCCGCAGGGAATGAGCAATCAGCCCCAGCATTTT.

This rearrangement joins TRBV19 to TRBJ2-5; D is uncertain. V was shortened by 5 bases and J by 2 bases, with 12 bases between the two germline ends. Germline V gene sequence: CDR1 LNHDA, CDR2 SQIVND (reference sequence). The length of the CDR3 is 14 residues. The chain's CDR3 is CASSPSVDQETQYF. CDR3 in DNA: TGTGCCAGTAGTCCCTCTGTGGATCAAGAGACCCAGTACTTC.

Only one count was recorded for this clonotype. The V call is TRBV5-1, the J call TRBJ2-1, with 11 bases identical to TRBD1. V gave up 0 bases and J gave up 5 bases; unmatched junction bases: 1. The CDR3 is 15 amino acids. CDR1 and CDR2 from the germline V gene are SGHRS and YFSETQ. CDR3 in amino acids: CASSLGDRGNNEQFF. The CDR3, as DNA: TGCGCCAGCAGCTTGGGGGACAGGGGGAACAATGAGCAGTTCTTC.

V and J are TRBV15 and TRBJ2-1; D is undetermined. The V end was cut by 5 bases, the J end by 4 bases, with 9 bases between. The CDR3 sequence is 13 residues long. Germline loops: CDR1 LNHNV, CDR2 YYDKDF (reference sequence). The CDR3 here is CATSLIRYNEQFF. DNA for the CDR3: TGTGCCACCAGCCTAATACGATACAATGAGCAGTTCTTC. The whole variable domain, remainder taken from reference TRBV15 and TRBJ2-1, is DAMVIQNPRYQVTQFGKPVTLSCSQTLNHNVMYWYQQKSSQAPKLLFHYYDKDFNNEADTPDNFQSRRPNTSFCFLDIRSPGLGDTAMYLCATSLIRYNEQFFGPGTRLTVL.

J is TRBJ2-3 and V is TRBV12-3 or TRBV12-4, with D possibly TRBD2 on 7 matching bases. This CDR3 region has 14 residues. The ends were cut back, 6 bases at V and 7 bases at J, with 17 bases in the middle. The CDR3 DNA reads as TGTGCCAGCAGAGGGGGGGGAACAACATATACGCAGTATTTT. Translated: CASRGGGTTYTQYF.

This clonotype was observed at least ten times. This chain connects TRBV7-8 to TRBJ2-5; the match to TRBD2 covers 11 bases. The V segment lost 5 bases and the J segment 3 bases; nucleotides outside the gene matches: 2. This CDR3 has 14 residues. The V gene's germline CDR1 is SGHVS and CDR2 FQNEAQ. CDR3 in amino acids: CASSQGLAEETQYF. CDR3 DNA: TGTGCCAGCAGCCAGGGACTAGCGGAAGAGACCCAGTACTTC.

The rearrangement joins TRBV9 to TRBJ2-3, with D possibly matching TRBD2 (6 bases). The CDR3 extends over 15 amino acids. Germline CDR1 is SGDLS and CDR2 is YYNGEE. The V end lost 6 bases, the J end lost 0 bases, and 14 bases lay between the germline ends. The CDR3 loop is CASTRGTASTDTQYF. The CDR3 DNA reads as TGTGCCAGCACCCGGGGGACCGCTAGCACAGATACGCAGTATTTT.

The rearrangement uses TRBV20-1 and TRBJ1-1, with TRBD1 as a possible D gene (5 bases). This CDR3 contains 16 residues. Germline lookup yields CDR1 DFQATT and CDR2 SNEGSKA (reference sequence). Trimming shortened V by 2 bases and J by 1 base, and 17 bases separated the two germline ends. CDR3 nucleotides: TGCAGTGCTAGACGGGACGGAACGGGTAGGAACACTGAAGCTTTCTTT. Translating it yields CSARRDGTGRNTEAFF.

In its sample, this clonotype was seen a few times. The chain combines TRBV6-1 with TRBJ2-3, with 7 bases that match TRBD1. This CDR3 is built from 15 residues. Germline values: CDR1 MNHNS, CDR2 SASEGT. Losses at the gene ends were 7 bases for V and 5 bases for J; bases not matched to a gene: 12. This CDR3 is CASIGQAARGDTQYF. The DNA for the CDR3 is TGTGCCAGCATCGGACAGGCAGCCCGGGGAGATACGCAGTATTTT.

In this sample, this clonotype turned up a few times. This chain joins TRBV20-1 and TRBJ2-7, with TRBD2 as a possible D gene (6 bases). Trimming pared 3 bases from V and 4 bases from J, leaving 16 bases between. The CDR3 has 14 amino acids. CDR1 and CDR2 (germline): DFQATT, SNEGSKA (reference sequence). The CDR3 is CSASGASGGYEQYF. CDR3 bases: TGCAGTGCTAGTGGGGCCTCCGGGGGATACGAGCAGTACTTC.

This clonotype has at least ten counts. The genes are TRBV28 and TRBJ1-1, with D perhaps matching TRBD1 (5 bases). There are 13 residues in the CDR3. Trimming pared 2 bases from V and 11 bases from J, leaving 15 bases between. The germline V gene has CDR1 MDHEN and CDR2 SYDVKM. CDR3 sequence: CASSLVAPGGAFF. The CDR3 coding sequence is TGTGCCAGCAGTTTAGTCGCCCCCGGGGGGGCTTTCTTT.

This clonotype was recorded many times. V usage is TRBV28 and J usage is TRBJ1-5; D gene ambiguous. The V end lost 2 bases, the J end lost 2 bases, and 19 bases lay between the germline ends. The CDR3 runs to 18 residues. Germline assignment: CDR1 MDHEN and CDR2 SYDVKM. The CDR3 loop is CASSLNYGPWAGNQPQHF. Here the CDR3 DNA reads TGTGCCAGCAGTTTAAATTACGGCCCCTGGGCCGGCAATCAGCCCCAGCATTTT.

Ten or more counts support this clonotype. The gene calls are TRBV18 and TRBJ1-3; unclear D gene. The CDR3 sequence is 16 residues long. Germline V gives CDR1 KGHSH, CDR2 LQKENI. Trimming stripped 6 bases from V and 0 bases from J, with 15 bases between. The CDR3 region is CASSPMGRPSGNTIYF. The CDR3, as DNA: TGTGCCAGCTCGCCTATGGGAAGACCCTCTGGAAACACCATATATTTT.

The sample holds a few counts of this clonotype. The rearrangement links TRBV28 to TRBJ2-2; D remains unclear. The CDR3 length is 14 residues. The germline V and J ends were trimmed by 5 bases and 6 bases, with 13 bases remaining between them. The germline CDR1 and CDR2 sequences are MDHEN and SYDVKM. CDR3 nucleotides: TGTGCCAGCAGTCACTTGGTGACGGCCGGGGAGCTGTTTTTT. Translated: CASSHLVTAGELFF.

This clonotype was counted many times. This rearrangement joins TRBV6-2 or TRBV6-3 to TRBJ2-1; no definite D call. V gave up 2 bases and J gave up 3 bases, with 8 bases separating them. CDR1 MNHEY and CDR2 SVGEGT come from the germline V gene. This CDR3 spans 14 amino acids. As DNA, the CDR3 is TGTGCCAGCAGTTACGTCGCTATCTACAATGAGCAGTTCTTC. Protein sequence: CASSYVAIYNEQFF.

This clonotype occurred many times. The chain recombines TRBV7-2 with TRBJ1-1; 7 nucleotides align to TRBD1. V lost 2 bases and J lost 0; bases outside the gene matches: 3. This CDR3 spans 15 amino acids. Per the germline V gene, CDR1 is SGHTA and CDR2 is FQGNSA. As DNA, the CDR3 is TGTGCCAGCAGCTTAAGGACAGGTATGAACACTGAAGCTTTCTTT. Its translation: CASSLRTGMNTEAFF.

In this sample, this clonotype turned up many times. V usage is TRBV11-2 and J usage is TRBJ1-1; D might be TRBD1 (6 bases). V was shortened by 5 bases and J by 8 bases, with 18 bases between the two germline ends. CDR3 length: 14 amino acids. The germline gives CDR1 SGHAT, CDR2 FQNNGV. The CDR3 loop reads CASSHTTGAREAFF. The CDR3 DNA is TGTGCCAGCAGCCACACTACGGGGGCCAGGGAAGCTTTCTTT.

This clonotype was observed a handful of times. This chain joins TRBV27 and TRBJ1-5, with TRBD1 identical over 9 bases. The CDR3 runs to 15 residues. The ends lost 5 bases at V and 6 bases at J; junction bases unmatched: 8. Germline assignment: CDR1 MNHEY and CDR2 SMNVEV (reference sequence). The DNA of the CDR3 is TGTGCCAGCAGTCCCCGGACAGGGGAGAGTCAGCCCCAGCATTTT. Its translation: CASSPRTGESQPQHF.

This clonotype was picked up a small number of times. The chain carries TRBV6-1 and TRBJ2-3, with D possibly being TRBD1 (5 bases). The V and J ends lost 5 bases and 4 bases respectively, with 16 bases between them. Per the germline V gene, CDR1 is MNHNS and CDR2 is SASEGT. The CDR3 spans 15 residues. For the CDR3, the DNA is TGTGCCAGCAGTCGCCTTCTAGGGGTTCCAGATACGCAGTATTTT. Translation: CASSRLLGVPDTQYF.